In its sample, the clone carrying this T cell receptor (beta chain) was seen a few times. The entry originates in a study of identical twins. Via MiXCR, TCRdb re-called the 5' RACE reads, giving one row per CDR3 protein. The sample includes hundreds of thousands of distinct CDR3 sequences, around 9.6% of them seen just once. Per the germline V gene, CDR1 is DFQATT and CDR2 is SNEGSKA (reference sequence). The CDR3 totals 14 residues. V dropped 6 bases and J dropped 7; count of bases not matched to a gene: 8. The source of this sequence is a woman younger than 30 in good health. This rearrangement joins TRBV20-1 to TRBJ1-4, with 10 bases identical to TRBD1. The specimen sequenced was memory (CD45RO+) T cells sorted from blood. CDR3 sequence (DNA): TGCAGTGCAGGACGACAGGGGGCGGGTGAAAAACTGTTTTTT. Amino acid sequence: CSAGRQGAGEKLFF.